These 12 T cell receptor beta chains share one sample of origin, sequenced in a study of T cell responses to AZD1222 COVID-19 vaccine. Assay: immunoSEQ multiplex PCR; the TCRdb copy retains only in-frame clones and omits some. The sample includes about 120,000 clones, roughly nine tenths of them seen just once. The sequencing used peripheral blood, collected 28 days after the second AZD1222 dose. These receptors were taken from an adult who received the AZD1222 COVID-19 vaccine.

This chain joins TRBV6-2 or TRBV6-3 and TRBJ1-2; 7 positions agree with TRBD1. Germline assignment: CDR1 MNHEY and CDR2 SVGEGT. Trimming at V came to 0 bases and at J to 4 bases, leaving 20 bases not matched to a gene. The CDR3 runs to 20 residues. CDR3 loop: CASSYSPQTGVRGTGYGYTF. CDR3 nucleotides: TGTGCCAGCAGTTACTCCCCCCAAACAGGGGTAAGGGGCACCGGCTATGGCTACACCTTC.

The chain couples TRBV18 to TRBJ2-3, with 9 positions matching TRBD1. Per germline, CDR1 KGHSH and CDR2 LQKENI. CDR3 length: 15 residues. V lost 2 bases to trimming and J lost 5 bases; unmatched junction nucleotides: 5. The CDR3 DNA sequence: TGTGCCAGCTCACCAAGGACAGGGGCTGGAGATACGCAGTATTTT. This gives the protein CASSPRTGAGDTQYF.

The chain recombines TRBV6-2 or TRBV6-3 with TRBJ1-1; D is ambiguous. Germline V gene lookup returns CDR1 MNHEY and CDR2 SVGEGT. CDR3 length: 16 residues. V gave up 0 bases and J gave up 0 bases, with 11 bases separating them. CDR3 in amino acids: CASSYSYRDLNTEAFF. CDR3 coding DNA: TGTGCCAGCAGTTACTCGTACCGAGATTTGAACACTGAAGCTTTCTTT.

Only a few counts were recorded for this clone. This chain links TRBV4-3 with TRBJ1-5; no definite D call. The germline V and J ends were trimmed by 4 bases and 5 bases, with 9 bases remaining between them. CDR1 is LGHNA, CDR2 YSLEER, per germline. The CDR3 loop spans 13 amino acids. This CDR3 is CASSRRTDQPQHF. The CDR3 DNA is TGCGCCAGCAGCCGGAGGACCGATCAGCCCCAGCATTTT.

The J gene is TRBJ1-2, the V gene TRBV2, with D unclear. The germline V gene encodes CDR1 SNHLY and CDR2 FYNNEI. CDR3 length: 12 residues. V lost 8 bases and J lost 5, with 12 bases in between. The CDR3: CASARVGYGYTF. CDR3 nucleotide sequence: TGTGCCAGCGCCCGGGTAGGGTATGGCTACACCTTC.

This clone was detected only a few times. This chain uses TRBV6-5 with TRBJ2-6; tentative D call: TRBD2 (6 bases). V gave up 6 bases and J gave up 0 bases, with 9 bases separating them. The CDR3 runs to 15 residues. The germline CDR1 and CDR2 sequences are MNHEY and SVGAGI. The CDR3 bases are TGTGCCAGCAGGTTGGGGGGCTCTGGGGCCAACGTCCTGACTTTC. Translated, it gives CASRLGGSGANVLTF.

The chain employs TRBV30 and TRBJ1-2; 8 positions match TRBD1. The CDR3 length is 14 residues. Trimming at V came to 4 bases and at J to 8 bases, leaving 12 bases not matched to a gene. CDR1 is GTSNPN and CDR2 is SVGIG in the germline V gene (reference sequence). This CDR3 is CAWKGTGPLGGYTF. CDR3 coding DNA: TGTGCCTGGAAGGGGACAGGCCCCTTGGGGGGCTACACCTTC.

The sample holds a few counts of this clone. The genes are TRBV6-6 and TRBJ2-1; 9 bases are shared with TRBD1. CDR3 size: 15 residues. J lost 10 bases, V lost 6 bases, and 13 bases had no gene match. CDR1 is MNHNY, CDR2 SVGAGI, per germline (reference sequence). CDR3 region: CASSTAKYRGLEQFF. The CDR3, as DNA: TGTGCCAGCAGCACAGCAAAATACAGGGGGCTGGAGCAGTTCTTC.

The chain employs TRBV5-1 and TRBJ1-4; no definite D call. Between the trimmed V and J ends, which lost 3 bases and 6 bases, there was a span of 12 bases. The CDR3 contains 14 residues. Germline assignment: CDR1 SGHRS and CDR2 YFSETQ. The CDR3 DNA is TGCGCCAGCAGCTCTGGTGGTGGAGATGAAAAACTGTTTTTT. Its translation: CASSSGGGDEKLFF.

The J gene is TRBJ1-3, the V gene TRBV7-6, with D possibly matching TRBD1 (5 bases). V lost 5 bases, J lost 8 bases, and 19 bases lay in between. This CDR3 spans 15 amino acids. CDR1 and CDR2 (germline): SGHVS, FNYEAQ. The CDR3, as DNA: TGTGCCAGCAGCGCCACGCGGGGCAGTAGGGACACCATATATTTT. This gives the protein CASSATRGSRDTIYF.

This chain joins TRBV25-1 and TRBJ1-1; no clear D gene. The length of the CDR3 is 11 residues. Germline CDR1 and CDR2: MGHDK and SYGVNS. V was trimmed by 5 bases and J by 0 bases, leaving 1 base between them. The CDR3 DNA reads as TGTGCCAGCAGTATGAACACTGAAGCTTTCTTT. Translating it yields CASSMNTEAFF. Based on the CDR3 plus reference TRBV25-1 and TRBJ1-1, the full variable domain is EADIYQTPRYLVIGTGKKITLECSQTMGHDKMYWYQQDPGMELHLIHYSYGVNSTEKGDLSSESTVSRIRTEHFPLTLESARPSHTSQYLCASSMNTEAFFGQGTRLTVV.

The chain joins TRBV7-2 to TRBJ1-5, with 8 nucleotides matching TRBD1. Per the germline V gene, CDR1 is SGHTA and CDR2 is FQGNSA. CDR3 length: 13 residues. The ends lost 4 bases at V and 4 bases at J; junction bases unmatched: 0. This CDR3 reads CASSYRGNQPQHF. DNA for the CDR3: TGTGCCAGCAGCTACAGGGGGAATCAGCCCCAGCATTTT.